This entry concerns a single TCR beta chain. Its cognate antigen is unknown. With a J-beta primer mix and a sample-barcoded 5' primer, a second PCR ran about 6 to 11 cycles. One entry per CDR3 protein, called by TCRdb with MiXCR from the 5' RACE reads. Here the sample spans hundreds of thousands of distinct CDR3 sequences, 40% to 50% being singletons. The source of the sample is a study of blood T cells in healthy people across ages. Study in general: T cells yielded about one barcoded beta molecule per two cells through template switching.

Study results and limitations: Strong correlation was found linking TCR beta diversity to naive T cell percentage.

The sequence was collected from a man aged 55-75 years in good health. The sample taken for sequencing was blood.

As DNA, the CDR3 is TGCAGTGCTAGAGATCATCAGCGGACAGGAGGCTACACCTTC. Encoded protein: CSARDHQRTGGYTF. The chain combines TRBV20-1 with TRBJ1-2, with TRBD1 matching over 7 bases. Germline CDR1 and CDR2: DFQATT and SNEGSKA (reference sequence). There are 14 residues in the CDR3. Trimming at V came to 0 bases and at J to 8 bases, leaving 9 bases not matched to a gene.